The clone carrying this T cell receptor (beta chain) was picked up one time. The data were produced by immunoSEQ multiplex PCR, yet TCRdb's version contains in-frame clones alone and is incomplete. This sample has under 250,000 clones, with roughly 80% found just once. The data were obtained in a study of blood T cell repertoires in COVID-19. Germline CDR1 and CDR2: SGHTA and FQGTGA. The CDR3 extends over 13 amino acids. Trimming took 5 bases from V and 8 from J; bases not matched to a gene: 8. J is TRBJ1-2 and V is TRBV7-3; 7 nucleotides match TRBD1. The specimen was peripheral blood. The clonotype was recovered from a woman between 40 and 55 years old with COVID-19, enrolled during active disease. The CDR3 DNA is TGTGCCAGCAGCCAGACAGGGAAGGAAGGCTACACCTTC. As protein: CASSQTGKEGYTF.